Each of the 26 T cell receptor beta chains below was sequenced from the same sample in a study of cytomegalovirus exposure and HLA in healthy donors. Here immunoSEQ multiplex PCR was the method, and the copy in TCRdb shows in-frame clones only, minus some. The sample holds approximately 59,000 clones, 85% to 95% seen once. Sample: PBMCs. Source of these receptors: a woman aged 18-29 years in good health and CMV-seropositive.

The genes are TRBV6-1 and TRBJ1-1; 8 bases match TRBD1. V shed 2 bases, J shed 0 bases, and the junction held 17 bases outside the gene matches. From germline, CDR1 is MNHNS and CDR2 SASEGT. The CDR3 totals 20 residues. Here the CDR3 reads CASSESPELTRGRMNTEAFF. The CDR3 DNA is TGTGCCAGCAGTGAATCGCCAGAATTGACCAGGGGGCGCATGAACACTGAAGCTTTCTTT.

The chain employs TRBV7-8 and TRBJ1-2, with D perhaps matching TRBD1 (6 bases). This CDR3 spans 15 amino acids. From germline, CDR1 is SGHVS and CDR2 FQNEAQ. Between the trimmed V and J ends, which lost 7 bases and 4 bases, there was a span of 19 bases. Written as DNA, the CDR3 is TGTGCCAGCACCCTCTCTTCCGGGACAAGCTATGGCTACACCTTC. The encoded protein is CASTLSSGTSYGYTF.

The chain couples TRBV4-1 to TRBJ1-1; 7 positions match TRBD1. J was trimmed by 4 bases and V by 0 bases; bases with no gene match: 5. Looked up from germline, CDR1 is MGHRA and CDR2 is YSYEKL. The CDR3 is made up of 15 amino acids. CDR3: CASSQDYRGTTEAFF. The CDR3 nucleotides are TGCGCCAGCAGCCAAGATTACAGGGGAACCACTGAAGCTTTCTTT.

The chain uses TRBV7-9 and TRBJ1-4, with TRBD1 as a possible D gene (5 bases). The V end was cut by 3 bases, the J end by 5 bases, with 10 bases between. CDR3 length: 14 residues. Germline V gene sequence: CDR1 SEHNR, CDR2 FQNEAQ (reference sequence). This CDR3 reads CASSFWGLNEKLFF. In DNA form, the CDR3 reads TGTGCCAGCAGCTTTTGGGGCCTCAATGAAAAACTGTTTTTT.

This clone has just one count. This chain connects TRBV9 to TRBJ2-1; D is perhaps TRBD1 (6 bases). Trimming removed 4 bases from V and 6 bases from J, with 20 bases in between. Per germline, CDR1 SGDLS and CDR2 YYNGEE. The CDR3 is 16 residues long. The CDR3 here is CASSRARDIFFNEQFF. CDR3 sequence (DNA): TGTGCCAGCAGCCGAGCCCGGGACATCTTTTTCAATGAGCAGTTCTTC.

This sequence joins TRBV5-1 and TRBJ2-2; no clear D. Germline V gene sequence: CDR1 SGHRS, CDR2 YFSETQ. The CDR3 length is 14 residues. With 1 base removed from V and 0 bases from J, the gap between germline ends came to 4 bases. DNA of the CDR3: TGCGCCAGCAGCTTGCAGGCGAACACCGGGGAGCTGTTTTTT. Protein product: CASSLQANTGELFF.

V usage is TRBV15 and J usage is TRBJ2-2, with 7 bases lining up with TRBD2. Germline V gene sequence: CDR1 LNHNV, CDR2 YYDKDF (reference sequence). Losses at the gene ends were 8 bases for V and 6 bases for J; bases not matched to a gene: 9. CDR3 length: 14 residues. The CDR3 sequence is CATGFGGGSGELFF. For the CDR3, the DNA is TGTGCCACCGGTTTCGGGGGAGGGTCCGGGGAGCTGTTTTTT.

CDR3 sequence (DNA): TGCGCCAGCAGCTTGTGGACAGGGGGCTCCTACGAGCAGTACTTC. Residues: CASSLWTGGSYEQYF. The chain recombines TRBV5-1 with TRBJ2-7, with TRBD1 identical over 10 bases. This CDR3 has 15 amino acids. Germline trimming cut 1 base from V and 0 bases from J; bases unmatched to any gene: 1. Germline assignment: CDR1 SGHRS and CDR2 YFSETQ.

The chain uses TRBV6-6 and TRBJ1-1; D is possibly TRBD1 (5 bases). V shed 0 bases and J shed 10 bases, with 9 bases lying between them. Germline-derived CDR1 and CDR2 are MNHNY and SVGAGI (reference sequence). The CDR3 contains 12 residues. This CDR3 is CASSYSDSSAFF. The CDR3 nucleotides read TGTGCCAGCAGTTACTCTGACAGCTCAGCTTTCTTT.

The gene calls are TRBV7-9 and TRBJ2-7, with 7 bases fitting TRBD2. The length of the CDR3 is 15 residues. V dropped 2 bases and J dropped 3; count of bases not matched to a gene: 7. Germline V gene sequence: CDR1 SEHNR, CDR2 FQNEAQ (reference sequence). The CDR3: CASSLLGGTLYEQYF. The CDR3 bases are TGTGCCAGCAGCTTACTCGGGGGGACGCTCTACGAGCAGTACTTC.

The rearrangement joins TRBV2 to TRBJ1-1; D gene uncertain. The V end was cut by 6 bases, the J end by 5 bases, with 10 bases between. Germline assignment: CDR1 SNHLY and CDR2 FYNNEI. The CDR3 loop spans 12 amino acids. The chain's CDR3 is CASSAQSTEAFF. Here the CDR3 DNA reads TGTGCCAGCAGCGCACAGAGTACTGAAGCTTTCTTT.

This chain links TRBV2 with TRBJ2-7, with a tentative D call TRBD1 (6 bases). Deletions cut 3 bases from V and 0 bases from J, with 15 bases between. Germline assignment: CDR1 SNHLY and CDR2 FYNNEI. This CDR3 comprises 16 residues. CDR3 sequence (DNA): TGTGCCAGCAGTGAGGGGGCAGGAAGGAGCTCCTACGAGCAGTACTTC. Its translation: CASSEGAGRSSYEQYF.

The chain carries TRBV4-3 and TRBJ2-5, with 7 nucleotides matching TRBD2. CDR1 is LGHNA, CDR2 YSLEER, per germline. J lost 7 bases, V lost 4 bases, and 12 bases had no gene match. The CDR3 extends over 15 amino acids. The CDR3 nucleotides read TGCGCCAGCAGCCGAGACTACTCGGGAGGACGGACCCAGTACTTC. This sequence encodes CASSRDYSGGRTQYF.

The chain combines TRBV7-2 with TRBJ2-7, with D tentatively TRBD1 (5 bases). Trimming removed 6 bases at V and 0 bases at J, with 15 bases between. Germline V CDR1 and CDR2: SGHTA, FQGNSA. This CDR3 is built from 15 residues. This CDR3 reads CASRGTTAISYEQYF. The DNA for the CDR3 is TGTGCCAGCAGGGGAACGACAGCAATCTCCTACGAGCAGTACTTC. Using reference TRBV7-2 and TRBJ2-7 for the parts outside the CDR3, the full variable domain is GAGVSQSPSNKVTEKGKDVELRCDPISGHTALYWYRQSLGQGLEFLIYFQGNSAPDKSGLPSDRFSAERTGGSVSTLTIQRTQQEDSAVYLCASRGTTAISYEQYFGPGTRLTVT.

The CDR3 here is CASSLVVQGTAEQYF. The CDR3 region has the DNA TGTGCCAGCAGCTTAGTCGTTCAGGGAACGGCCGAGCAGTACTTC. The chain combines TRBV7-2 with TRBJ2-7; TRBD1 might be the D (5 bases). The CDR3 has 15 residues. V shed 1 base and J shed 6 bases, with 16 bases lying between them. Germline CDR1 is SGHTA and CDR2 is FQGNSA.

This sequence joins TRBV6-6 and TRBJ2-6; TRBD1 matches 8 bases. Unmatched junction bases numbered 4, after V lost 6 bases and J lost 0 bases. The CDR3 runs 16 residues. Looked up from germline, CDR1 is MNHNY and CDR2 is SVGAGI (reference sequence). The CDR3 sequence: CASSTTGGSGANVLTF. As DNA, the CDR3 is TGTGCCAGCAGCACCACAGGGGGCTCTGGGGCCAACGTCCTGACTTTC.

The rearrangement uses TRBV5-4 and TRBJ2-1; unclear D gene. The germline V and J ends were trimmed by 4 bases and 0 bases, with 5 bases remaining between them. Germline V lookup: CDR1 SGHNT, CDR2 YYREEE (reference sequence). The CDR3 extends over 13 amino acids. CDR3 protein: CASSLGSYNEQFF. CDR3 coding DNA: TGTGCCAGCAGCCTCGGCTCCTACAATGAGCAGTTCTTC.

This clone was seen a single time. The V and J genes are TRBV12-2 and TRBJ1-1; the table's D gene call, TRBD1, was not cross checked with the DNA. TRBV12-2 is a known pseudogene. The CDR3 spans 15 residues. CDR3 sequence (DNA): TGTGCAAGTCGCTGGGAACAGGGCGCGAACACTGAAGCTTTCTTT. As protein: CASRWEQGANTEAFF.

V and J are TRBV5-5 and TRBJ2-3; 8 bases map to TRBD1. This CDR3 is 14 amino acids long. Per the germline V gene, CDR1 is SGHKS and CDR2 is YYEKEE (reference sequence). The V and J ends lost 5 bases and 3 bases, in that order; junction bases with no gene match: 5. CDR3: CASSPTGGTDTQYF. The DNA of the CDR3 is TGTGCCAGCAGTCCAACAGGGGGGACAGATACGCAGTATTTT.

V usage is TRBV18 and J usage is TRBJ1-2; D unresolved. Germline V gene sequence: CDR1 KGHSH, CDR2 LQKENI. The CDR3 runs 15 residues. The V end was cut by 2 bases, the J end by 4 bases, with 14 bases between. The CDR3 protein is CASSPSTAAGYGYTF. The CDR3 region has the DNA TGTGCCAGCTCACCATCTACTGCTGCGGGCTATGGCTACACCTTC.

J is TRBJ2-6 and V is TRBV4-1; D possibly corresponds to TRBD2 (5 bases). This CDR3 comprises 19 residues. With 3 bases removed from V and 5 bases from J, the gap between germline ends came to 23 bases. Looked up from germline, CDR1 is MGHRA and CDR2 is YSYEKL. The CDR3 bases are TGCGCCAGCAGCCATGGCCGGATTAGGAGGTCCTGGAGGGCCAACGTCCTGACTTTC. Encoded protein: CASSHGRIRRSWRANVLTF.

This chain links TRBV29-1 with TRBJ1-4; possibly TRBD1 for D (5 bases). The CDR3 covers 12 residues. The germline V gene has CDR1 SQVTM and CDR2 ANQGSEA. The V end lost 4 bases, the J end lost 7 bases, and 10 bases lay between the germline ends. The chain's CDR3 is CSVALGGEKLFF. The DNA for the CDR3 is TGCAGCGTTGCGCTGGGGGGTGAAAAACTGTTTTTT.

The rearrangement uses TRBV6-4 and TRBJ2-3; a possible D gene is TRBD2 (7 bases). The germline V and J ends were trimmed by 5 bases and 1 base, with 13 bases remaining between them. The CDR3 has 15 residues. Germline CDR1 reads MRHNA; CDR2 reads SNTAGT. DNA for the CDR3: TGTGCCAGCAGTCAAGAAGGGGGGGGCACAGATACGCAGTATTTT. It codes for CASSQEGGGTDTQYF.

The chain combines TRBV11-2 with TRBJ1-2, with a weak D call TRBD1 (5 bases). Germline V lookup: CDR1 SGHAT, CDR2 FQNNGV. V was shortened by 2 bases and J by 4 bases, with 11 bases between the two germline ends. CDR3 length: 14 residues. This chain's CDR3 is CASSLQGTTYGYTF. The CDR3 nucleotides read TGTGCCAGCAGCTTACAGGGCACTACCTATGGCTACACCTTC.

In this sample, this clone turned up once. The rearrangement uses TRBV25-1 and TRBJ2-7, with TRBD2 as a possible D gene (5 bases). CDR1 and CDR2 from the germline V gene are MGHDK and SYGVNS. The V gene lost 5 bases and the J gene lost 2 bases, with 7 bases spanning the gap. This CDR3 is built from 12 residues. The CDR3 nucleotides read TGTGCCAGCAGTAGAGGGCCCTACGAGCAGTACTTC. The encoded protein is CASSRGPYEQYF.

The chain employs TRBV9 and TRBJ1-4; 8 bases line up with TRBD1. With 3 bases clipped from V and 7 bases from J, the junction kept 5 bases outside the gene matches. The CDR3 totals 14 residues. CDR1 and CDR2 from the germline V gene are SGDLS and YYNGEE. For the CDR3, the DNA is TGTGCCAGCAGCGCAGGGGGCTTGGGTGAAAAACTGTTTTTT. Translating gives CASSAGGLGEKLFF.